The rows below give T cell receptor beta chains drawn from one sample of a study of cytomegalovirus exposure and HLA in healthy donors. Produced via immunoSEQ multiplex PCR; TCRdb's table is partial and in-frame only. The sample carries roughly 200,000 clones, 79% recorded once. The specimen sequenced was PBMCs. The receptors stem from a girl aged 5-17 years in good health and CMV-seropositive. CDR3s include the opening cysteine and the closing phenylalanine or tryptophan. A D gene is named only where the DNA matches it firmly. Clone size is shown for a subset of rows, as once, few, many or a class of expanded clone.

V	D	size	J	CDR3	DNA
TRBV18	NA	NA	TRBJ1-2	CASSPLDGKTNYGYTF	TGTGCCAGCTCACCCTTGGACGGGAAGACTAACTATGGCTACACCTTC
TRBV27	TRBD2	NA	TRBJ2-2	CASSFGGDTGELFF	TGTGCCAGCAGTTTCGGGGGGGACACCGGGGAGCTGTTTTTT
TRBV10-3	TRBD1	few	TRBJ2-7	CAISESGQGPYEQYF	TGTGCCATCAGTGAGTCCGGACAGGGACCCTACGAGCAGTACTTC
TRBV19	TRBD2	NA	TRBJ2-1	CASSPDAGGRMANEQFF	TGTGCCAGTAGTCCCGACGCGGGGGGGCGTATGGCCAATGAGCAGTTCTTC
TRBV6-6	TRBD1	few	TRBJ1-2	CATNRMGQGSPPF	TGTGCCACCAACAGGATGGGACAGGGGTCTCCACCCTTC
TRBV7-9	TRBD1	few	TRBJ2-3	CASSTGQATTTDTQYF	TGTGCCAGCAGCACGGGACAGGCGACCACCACAGATACGCAGTATTTT
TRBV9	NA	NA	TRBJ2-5	CASSVAGDPRETQYF	TGTGCCAGCAGCGTAGCCGGAGACCCGAGGGAGACCCAGTACTTC
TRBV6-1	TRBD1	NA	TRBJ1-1	CASVWTGMNTEAFF	TGTGCCAGCGTTTGGACAGGGATGAACACTGAAGCTTTCTTT
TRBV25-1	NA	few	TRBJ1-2	CASRAGPGYGYTF	TGTGCCAGCAGGGCGGGGCCGGGGTATGGCTACACCTTC
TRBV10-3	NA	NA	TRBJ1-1	CAISEGGAANTEAFF	TGTGCCATCAGTGAGGGGGGGGCGGCGAACACTGAAGCTTTCTTT
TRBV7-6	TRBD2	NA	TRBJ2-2	CASSLRGGGNTGELFF	TGTGCCAGCAGCTTACGGGGCGGGGGGAACACCGGGGAGCTGTTTTTT
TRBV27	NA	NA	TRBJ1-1	CASRMGGSYTEAFF	TGTGCCAGCCGGATGGGGGGAAGCTACACTGAAGCTTTCTTT
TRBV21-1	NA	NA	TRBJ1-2	CASNPGQGGYTF	TGTGCCAGCAATCCGGGACAGGGCGGCTACACCTTC
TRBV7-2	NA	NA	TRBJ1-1	CASSLERGWVMNTEAFF	TGTGCCAGCAGCTTAGAGCGGGGTTGGGTCATGAACACTGAAGCTTTCTTT
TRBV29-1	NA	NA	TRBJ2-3	CSAPGTDTQYF	TGCAGCGCGCCAGGGACAGATACGCAGTATTTT
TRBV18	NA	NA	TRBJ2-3	CASSRSETGRDTQYF	TGTGCCAGCTCCCGAAGCGAAACAGGGCGGGATACGCAGTATTTT
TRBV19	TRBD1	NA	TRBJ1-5	CASSLRQGVSGNQPQHF	TGTGCCAGTAGTTTAAGACAGGGGGTCTCGGGCAATCAGCCCCAGCATTTT
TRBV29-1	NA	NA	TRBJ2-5	CSVRSGIQETQYF	TGCAGCGTGCGCTCGGGGATCCAAGAGACCCAGTACTTC
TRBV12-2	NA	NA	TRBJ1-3	CASRLGQTGTGNTIYF	TGTGCAAGTCGCTTAGGTCAGACAGGGACGGGAAACACCATATATTTT
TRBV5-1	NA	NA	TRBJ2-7	CASSFGGPYEQYF	TGCGCCAGCAGCTTTGGAGGGCCCTACGAGCAGTACTTC
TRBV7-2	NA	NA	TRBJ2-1	CASSLPGLAYNEQFF	TGTGCCAGCAGCTTACCGGGTCTGGCCTACAATGAGCAGTTCTTC
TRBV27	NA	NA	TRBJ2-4	CASSPRDLAKNIQYF	TGTGCCAGCAGTCCCCGAGATCTAGCCAAAAACATTCAGTACTTC
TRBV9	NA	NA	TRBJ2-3	CASSPRWGTDTQYF	TGTGCCAGCAGCCCGAGGTGGGGCACAGATACGCAGTATTTT
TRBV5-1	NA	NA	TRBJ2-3	CASSLTGGYTDTQYF	TGCGCCAGCAGCTTGACGGGGGGCTACACAGATACGCAGTATTTT
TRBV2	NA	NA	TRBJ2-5	CASSDPRQSQETQYF	TGTGCCAGCAGTGACCCCCGACAGTCCCAAGAGACCCAGTACTTC
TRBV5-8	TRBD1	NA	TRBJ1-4	CASSQGRQGGEKLFF	TGTGCCAGCAGCCAGGGAAGACAGGGCGGGGAAAAACTGTTTTTT
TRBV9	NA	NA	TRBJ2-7	CASSAVGGLDEQYF	TGTGCCAGCAGCGCGGTGGGGGGACTGGACGAGCAGTACTTC
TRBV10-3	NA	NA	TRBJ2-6	CAISERGTGANVLTF	TGTGCCATCAGTGAGCGGGGAACTGGGGCCAACGTCCTGACTTTC
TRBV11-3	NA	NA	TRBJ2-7	CASSAGTATYEQYF	TGTGCCAGCAGCGCGGGGACAGCCACTTACGAGCAGTACTTC
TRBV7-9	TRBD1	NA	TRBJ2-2	CVGGSGITGELFF	TGTGTAGGGGGCTCGGGGATCACCGGGGAGCTGTTTTTT
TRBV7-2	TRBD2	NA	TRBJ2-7	CASSFSGGAYEQYF	TGTGCCAGCAGCTTTAGCGGGGGGGCCTACGAGCAGTACTTC
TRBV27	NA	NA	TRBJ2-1	CASSLSRISNEQFF	TGTGCCAGCAGTTTATCCAGAATCTCCAATGAGCAGTTCTTC
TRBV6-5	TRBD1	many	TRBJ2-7	CASSYSGTGSYEQYF	TGTGCCAGCAGTTACTCTGGGACAGGGTCCTACGAGCAGTACTTC
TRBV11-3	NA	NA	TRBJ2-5	CASTAKTGFQETQYF	TGTGCCAGCACCGCTAAAACAGGTTTTCAAGAGACCCAGTACTTC
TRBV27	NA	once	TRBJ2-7	CASSFARAYEQYF	TGTGCCAGCAGTTTTGCCCGGGCCTACGAGCAGTACTTC
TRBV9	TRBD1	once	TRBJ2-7	CASSAPSTGTGGAKQYF	TGTGCCAGCAGCGCCCCCTCCACCGGGACAGGGGGCGCAAAGCAGTACTTC
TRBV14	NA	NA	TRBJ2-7	CASRMAGSYEQYF	TGTGCCAGCAGGATGGCAGGTTCCTACGAGCAGTACTTC
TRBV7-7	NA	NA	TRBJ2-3	CASSLSEGSDTQYF	TGTGCCAGCAGCTTAAGTGAGGGATCAGATACGCAGTATTTT
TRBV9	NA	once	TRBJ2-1	CASSVEVRGDEQFF	TGTGCCAGCAGCGTAGAAGTCAGGGGAGATGAGCAGTTCTTC
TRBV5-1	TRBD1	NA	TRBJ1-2	CASSLDPGQGNYGYTF	TGCGCCAGCAGCTTGGATCCTGGACAGGGTAACTATGGCTACACCTTC
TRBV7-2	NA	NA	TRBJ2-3	CASSLRGGAGTDTQYF	TGTGCCAGCAGCTTACGAGGGGGGGCCGGCACAGATACGCAGTATTTT